This T cell receptor (beta chain) came from a study of cytomegalovirus exposure and HLA in healthy donors. Trimming took 2 bases from V and 5 from J; bases not matched to a gene: 8. Germline V CDR1 and CDR2: MNHNS, SASEGT. The CDR3 runs 17 residues. TCRdb's copy holds only in-frame clones and misses some; the assay was immunoSEQ multiplex PCR. The table includes over 250,000 clones, 80% to 90% detected once. This chain joins TRBV6-1 and TRBJ2-3, with 12 bases lining up with TRBD2. The sequencing sample was made of PBMCs. The receptor was isolated from a woman between 18 and 29 years old in good health and CMV-seronegative. DNA of the CDR3: TGTGCCAGCAGTGAATTTGGGCTAGCGGGGGGGCAAGATACGCAGTATTTT. It encodes CASSEFGLAGGQDTQYF.